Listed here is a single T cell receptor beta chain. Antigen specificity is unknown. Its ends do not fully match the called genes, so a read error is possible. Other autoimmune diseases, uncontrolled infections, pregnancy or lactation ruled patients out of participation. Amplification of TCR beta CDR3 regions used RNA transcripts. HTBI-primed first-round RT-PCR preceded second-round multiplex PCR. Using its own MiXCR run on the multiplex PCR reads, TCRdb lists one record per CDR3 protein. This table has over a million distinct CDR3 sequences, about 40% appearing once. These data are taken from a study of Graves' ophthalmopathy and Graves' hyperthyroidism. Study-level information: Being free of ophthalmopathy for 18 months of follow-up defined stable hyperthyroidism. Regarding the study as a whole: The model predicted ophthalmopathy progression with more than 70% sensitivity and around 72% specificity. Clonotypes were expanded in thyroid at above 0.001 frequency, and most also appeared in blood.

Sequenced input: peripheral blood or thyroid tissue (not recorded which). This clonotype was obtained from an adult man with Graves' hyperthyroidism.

CDR3: CGVVGGVATEAFF. The CDR3 DNA follows: TGCGGCGTTGTCGGGGGGGTCGCCACTGAAGCTTTCTTT. The chain combines TRBV29-1 with TRBJ1-1, with TRBD1 as a possible D gene (5 bases). The CDR3 spans 13 residues. CDR1 and CDR2 (germline): SQVTM, ANQGSEA.